The 14 T cell receptor beta chains below all came from one sample that was sequenced in a study of blood T cell repertoires in COVID-19. Profiling relied on immunoSEQ multiplex PCR, and the TCRdb table lists in-frame clones only, not all of them. This sample has roughly 230,000 clones, with around 89% found just once. Input material: peripheral blood. The receptors come from an older woman with COVID-19, enrolled during active disease.

J is TRBJ1-1 and V is TRBV6-2 or TRBV6-3; no firm D call. From germline, CDR1 is MNHEY and CDR2 SVGEGT. Trimming removed 6 bases from V and 0 bases from J, with 8 bases in between. CDR3 length equals 13 residues. CDR3 loop: CASSYLLNTEAFF. CDR3 in DNA: TGTGCCAGCAGCTATCTATTGAACACTGAAGCTTTCTTT.

The genes are TRBV5-1 and TRBJ1-4; tentatively, D is TRBD1 (6 bases). CDR1 SGHRS and CDR2 YFSETQ come from the germline V gene. The CDR3 runs to 16 residues. The V gene lost 1 base and the J gene lost 12 bases, with 22 bases spanning the gap. CDR3 amino acids: CASSLSSFVGQRQLFF. CDR3 nucleotides: TGCGCCAGCAGCTTGTCCAGCTTCGTAGGACAGCGACAACTGTTTTTT.

The chain uses TRBV9 and TRBJ2-1; TRBD2 matches at 10 bases. This CDR3 comprises 15 residues. Per germline, CDR1 SGDLS and CDR2 YYNGEE. V lost 2 bases to trimming and J lost 4 bases; unmatched junction nucleotides: 3. CDR3 coding DNA: TGTGCCAGCAGCGTCTCTAGCGGGGGATACAATGAGCAGTTCTTC. Translating it yields CASSVSSGGYNEQFF.

This chain connects TRBV5-1 to TRBJ2-3; 7 bases map to TRBD2. The germline CDR1 and CDR2 sequences are SGHRS and YFSETQ. CDR3 length: 16 residues. V gave up 4 bases and J gave up 3 bases; unmatched junction bases: 11. CDR3 nucleotide sequence: TGCGCCAGCAGCCCCGGTCGGGGGGTCGGGACAGATACGCAGTATTTT. This codes for CASSPGRGVGTDTQYF.

The chain uses TRBV6-5 and TRBJ1-6, with D possibly TRBD1 on 6 matching bases. The CDR3 extends over 12 amino acids. Germline CDR1 and CDR2: MNHEY and SVGAGI. Trimming pared 8 bases from V and 7 bases from J, leaving 9 bases between. The CDR3 nucleotides read TGTGCCAGCCGGGACACGAATTCACCCCTCCACTTT. Its protein product is CASRDTNSPLHF.

V usage is TRBV29-1 and J usage is TRBJ2-5; 8 bases align to TRBD1. After removal of 3 bases from V and 1 base from J, the junction contained 7 bases not matched to a gene. The V gene's germline CDR1 is SQVTM and CDR2 ANQGSEA. The CDR3 consists of 15 residues. CDR3 nucleotide sequence: TGCAGCGTTGAGGGGGGACAGGACTTCCAAGAGACCCAGTACTTC. Its translation is CSVEGGQDFQETQYF.

The chain couples TRBV29-1 to TRBJ1-2; TRBD1 is a possible D gene (5 bases). With 4 bases removed from V and 6 bases from J, the gap between germline ends came to 9 bases. CDR3 length equals 11 residues. Germline V lookup: CDR1 SQVTM, CDR2 ANQGSEA. The CDR3 reads CSVAAGNGYTF. CDR3 in DNA: TGCAGCGTTGCGGCAGGGAATGGCTACACCTTC. The full variable domain, with the rest looked up from reference TRBV29-1 and TRBJ1-2, is SAVISQKPSRDICQRGTSLTIQCQVDSQVTMMFWYRQQPGQSLTLIATANQGSEATYESGFVIDKFPISRPNLTFSTLTVSNMSPEDSSIYLCSVAAGNGYTFGSGTRLTVV.

J is TRBJ1-1 and V is TRBV18; D is uncertain. Germline CDR1 KGHSH, CDR2 LQKENI. Trimming took 3 bases from V and 7 from J, leaving 9 bases between them. The CDR3 loop spans 12 amino acids. The DNA for the CDR3 is TGTGCCAGCTCACCGGGCGTACGTGAAGCTTTCTTT. As protein: CASSPGVREAFF.

This sequence joins TRBV6-5 and TRBJ1-1; weak D call: TRBD1 (5 bases). Between the trimmed V and J ends, which lost 2 bases and 7 bases, there was a span of 14 bases. The length of the CDR3 is 14 residues. Germline CDR1 and CDR2: MNHEY and SVGAGI. CDR3 sequence (DNA): TGTGCCAGCAGTTACGAGTGGGGGGAAGGTGAAGCTTTCTTT. This encodes CASSYEWGEGEAFF.

The table lists this clone with a count of one. CDR3 sequence reads: CASTGGIDQPQHF. CDR3 sequence (DNA): TGTGCCAGCACAGGGGGCATCGATCAGCCCCAGCATTTT. The rearrangement links TRBV12-3 or TRBV12-4 to TRBJ1-5; TRBD1 agrees at 8 bases. V gave up 7 bases and J gave up 5 bases; unmatched junction bases: 4. The CDR3 contains 13 residues.

This clone has a handful of counts. This chain joins TRBV5-4 and TRBJ2-7; D perhaps matches TRBD2 (5 bases). CDR3 length: 14 amino acids. V lost 2 bases, J lost 5 bases, and 14 bases lay in between. Germline-derived CDR1 and CDR2 are SGHNT and YYREEE (reference sequence). CDR3 protein: CASSLGEGMDEQYF. CDR3 in DNA: TGTGCCAGCAGCTTAGGAGAGGGTATGGACGAGCAGTACTTC.

This chain uses TRBV15 with TRBJ1-3; 7 positions match TRBD1. V was clipped by 5 bases and J by 0 bases; unmatched bases: 4. The CDR3 totals 15 residues. Germline V CDR1 and CDR2: LNHNV, YYDKDF (reference sequence). The CDR3 loop is CATSRDSFSGNTIYF. CDR3 DNA: TGTGCCACCAGCCGGGACAGCTTCTCTGGAAACACCATATATTTT.

This clone has a single count. The V gene is TRBV10-3, the J gene TRBJ1-2; D gene uncertain. From germline, CDR1 is ENHRY and CDR2 SYGVKD. The CDR3 loop spans 12 amino acids. Trimming took 3 bases from V and 4 from J, leaving 6 bases between them. The CDR3 DNA sequence: TGTGCCATCAGTGATACGGGCTATGGCTACACCTTC. It specifies CAISDTGYGYTF.

This chain joins TRBV4-1 and TRBJ2-5, with 8 nucleotides matching TRBD2. Germline V gene lookup returns CDR1 MGHRA and CDR2 YSYEKL. The CDR3 has 18 amino acids. The ends lost 0 bases at V and 0 bases at J; junction bases unmatched: 9. For the CDR3, the DNA is TGCGCCAGCAGCCAAGATATGAGCGGGGGCCCCTACCAAGAGACCCAGTACTTC. Translation gives CASSQDMSGGPYQETQYF.